This T cell receptor (beta chain) comes out of a study of Ad26.COV2.S vaccination and SARS-CoV-2 variants. Study context: Participants got Ad26.COV2.S intramuscularly, once or twice 56 days apart. The study, taken as a whole, reports: The study found similar non-spike TCR breadth in vaccine and placebo recipients. The breadth of spike-specific CD8+ and CD4+ T cell responses after vaccination was reportedly substantial.

This sample's treatment: around 19 received Ad26.COV2.S at low or high dose, single or two shots; a few received placebo; per-sample allocation not given. Specimen acquisition occurred on day 63 following the initial vaccine or placebo injection. This Boston cohort included adults aged 18-55 years. Remarks on this clone: Antigen unknown.

TCRdb keeps only in-frame clones here, not all; method: immunoSEQ multiplex PCR. The top ten clones hold approximately 5.9% of a sample with 380,000 or so clones, less than 90% of them seen once. The sequence was obtained from a person between 18 and 65 years old who received the Ad26.COV2.S COVID-19 vaccine or a placebo. Source: peripheral blood, taken in a trial of Ad26.COV2.S vaccine versus placebo.

The CDR3 DNA sequence: TGTGCCAGTAGTATCGGAGGGCAGGTTCGGGATACGCAGTATTTT. This encodes CASSIGGQVRDTQYF. The J gene is TRBJ2-3, the V gene TRBV19, with D possibly matching TRBD2 (6 bases). Per germline, CDR1 LNHDA and CDR2 SQIVND (reference sequence). This CDR3 spans 15 amino acids. Trimming removed 3 bases from V and 6 bases from J, with 16 bases in between.